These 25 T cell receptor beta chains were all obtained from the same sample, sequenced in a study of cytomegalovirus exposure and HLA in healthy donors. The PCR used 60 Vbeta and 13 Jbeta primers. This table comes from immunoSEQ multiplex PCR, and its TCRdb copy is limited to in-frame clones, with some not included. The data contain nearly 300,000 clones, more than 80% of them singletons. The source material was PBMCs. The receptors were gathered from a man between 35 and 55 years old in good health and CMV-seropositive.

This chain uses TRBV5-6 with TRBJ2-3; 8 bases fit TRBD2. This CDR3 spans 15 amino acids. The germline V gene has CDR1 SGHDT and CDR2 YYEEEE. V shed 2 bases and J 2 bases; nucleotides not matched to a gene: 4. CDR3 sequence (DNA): TGTGCCAGCAGCTTAAGCGGGAGTGTCACAGATACGCAGTATTTT. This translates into CASSLSGSVTDTQYF.

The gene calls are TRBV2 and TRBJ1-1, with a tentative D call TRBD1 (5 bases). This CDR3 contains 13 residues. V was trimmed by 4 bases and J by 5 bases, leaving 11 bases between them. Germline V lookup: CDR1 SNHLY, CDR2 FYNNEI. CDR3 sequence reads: CASSGAGMTEAFF. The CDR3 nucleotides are TGTGCCAGCAGTGGGGCAGGGATGACTGAAGCTTTCTTT.

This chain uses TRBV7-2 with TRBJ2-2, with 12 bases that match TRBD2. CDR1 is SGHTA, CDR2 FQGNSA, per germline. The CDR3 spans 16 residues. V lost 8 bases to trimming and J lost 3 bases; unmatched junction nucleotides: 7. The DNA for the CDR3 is TGTGCCAGCGGCCGGAGGACTAGCGGGGACACCGGGGAGCTGTTTTTT. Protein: CASGRRTSGDTGELFF. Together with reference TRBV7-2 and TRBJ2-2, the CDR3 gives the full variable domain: GAGVSQSPSNKVTEKGKDVELRCDPISGHTALYWYRQSLGQGLEFLIYFQGNSAPDKSGLPSDRFSAERTGGSVSTLTIQRTQQEDSAVYLCASGRRTSGDTGELFFGEGSRLTVL.

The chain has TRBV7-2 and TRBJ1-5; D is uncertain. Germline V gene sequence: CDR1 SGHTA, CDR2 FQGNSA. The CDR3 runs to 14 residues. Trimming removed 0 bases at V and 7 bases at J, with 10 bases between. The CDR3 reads CASSLANRGQPQHF. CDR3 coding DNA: TGTGCCAGCAGCTTAGCGAACCGAGGGCAGCCCCAGCATTTT.

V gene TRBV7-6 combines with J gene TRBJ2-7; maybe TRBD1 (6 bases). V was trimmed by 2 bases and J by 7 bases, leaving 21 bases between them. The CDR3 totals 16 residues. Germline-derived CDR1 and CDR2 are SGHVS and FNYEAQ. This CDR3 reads CASSLTSDRSLGEQYF. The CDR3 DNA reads TGTGCCAGCAGCTTAACCTCCGACAGGTCCCTCGGGGAGCAGTACTTC.

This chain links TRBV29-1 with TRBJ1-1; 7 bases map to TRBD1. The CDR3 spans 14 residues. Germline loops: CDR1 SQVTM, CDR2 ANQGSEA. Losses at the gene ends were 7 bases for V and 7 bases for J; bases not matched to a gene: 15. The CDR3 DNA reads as TGCAGCGCCAGAAAAAGGGACAGATACTTTGAAGCTTTCTTT. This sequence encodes CSARKRDRYFEAFF.

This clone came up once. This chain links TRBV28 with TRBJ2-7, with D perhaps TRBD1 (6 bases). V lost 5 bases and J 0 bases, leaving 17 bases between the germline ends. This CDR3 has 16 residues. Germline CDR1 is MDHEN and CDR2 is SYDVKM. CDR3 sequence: CASSLPGQLNSYEQYF. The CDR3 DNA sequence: TGTGCCAGCAGTCTACCGGGACAACTAAACTCCTACGAGCAGTACTTC.

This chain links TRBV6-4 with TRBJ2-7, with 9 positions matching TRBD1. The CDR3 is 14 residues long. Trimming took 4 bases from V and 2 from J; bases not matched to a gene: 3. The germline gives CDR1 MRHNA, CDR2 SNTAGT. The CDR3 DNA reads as TGTGCCAGCAGTGGACAGGGGGGTCCCTACGAGCAGTACTTC. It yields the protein CASSGQGGPYEQYF.

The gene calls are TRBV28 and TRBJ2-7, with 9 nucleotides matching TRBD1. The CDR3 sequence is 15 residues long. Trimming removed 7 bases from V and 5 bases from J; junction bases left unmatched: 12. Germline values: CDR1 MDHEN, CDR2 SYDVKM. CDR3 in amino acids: CASTSPGTGSHEQYF. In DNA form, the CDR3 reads TGTGCCAGCACCTCCCCCGGGACAGGGTCTCACGAGCAGTACTTC.

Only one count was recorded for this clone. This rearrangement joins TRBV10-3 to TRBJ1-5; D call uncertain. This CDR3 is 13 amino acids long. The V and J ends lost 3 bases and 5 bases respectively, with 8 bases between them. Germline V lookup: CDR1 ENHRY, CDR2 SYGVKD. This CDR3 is CAISDGSDQPQHF. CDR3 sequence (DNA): TGTGCCATCAGTGATGGCAGTGATCAGCCCCAGCATTTT.

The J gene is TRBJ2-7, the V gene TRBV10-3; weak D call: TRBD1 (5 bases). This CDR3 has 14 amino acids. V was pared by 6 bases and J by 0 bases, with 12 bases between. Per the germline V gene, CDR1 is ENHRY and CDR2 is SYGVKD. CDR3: CAISDRRSSYEQYF. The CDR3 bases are TGTGCCATCAGCGACAGACGGAGCTCCTACGAGCAGTACTTC.

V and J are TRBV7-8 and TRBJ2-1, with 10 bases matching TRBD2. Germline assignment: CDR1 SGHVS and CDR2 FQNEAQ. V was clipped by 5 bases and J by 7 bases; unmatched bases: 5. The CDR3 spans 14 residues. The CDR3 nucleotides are TGTGCCAGCAGCGCTAGCGGGAGTTCGAATGAGCAGTTCTTC. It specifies CASSASGSSNEQFF.

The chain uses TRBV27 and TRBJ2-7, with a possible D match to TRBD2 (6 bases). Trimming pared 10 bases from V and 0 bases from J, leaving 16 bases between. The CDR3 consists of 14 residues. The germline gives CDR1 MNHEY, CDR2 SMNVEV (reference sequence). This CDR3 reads CATSPGLTSYEQYF. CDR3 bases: TGTGCCACCTCCCCGGGACTCACCTCCTACGAGCAGTACTTC.

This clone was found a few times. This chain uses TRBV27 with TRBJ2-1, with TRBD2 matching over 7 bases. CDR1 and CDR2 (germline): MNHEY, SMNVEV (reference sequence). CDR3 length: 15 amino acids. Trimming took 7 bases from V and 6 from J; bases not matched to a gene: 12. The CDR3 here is CASTPVWRELNEQFF. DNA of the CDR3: TGTGCCAGCACCCCCGTCTGGCGGGAGCTCAATGAGCAGTTCTTC.

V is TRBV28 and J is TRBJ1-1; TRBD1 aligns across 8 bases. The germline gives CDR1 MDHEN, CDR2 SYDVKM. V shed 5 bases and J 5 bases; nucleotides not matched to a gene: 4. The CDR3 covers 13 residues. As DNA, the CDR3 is TGTGCCAGCAGTCTAACAGGGGGGACTGAAGCTTTCTTT. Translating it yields CASSLTGGTEAFF.

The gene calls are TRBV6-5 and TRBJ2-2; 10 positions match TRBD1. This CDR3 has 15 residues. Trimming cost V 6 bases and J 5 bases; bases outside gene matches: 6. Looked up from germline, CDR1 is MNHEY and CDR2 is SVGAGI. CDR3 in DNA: TGTGCCAGCAGCCCGGGACAGGGGTTGACCGGGGAGCTGTTTTTT. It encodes CASSPGQGLTGELFF.

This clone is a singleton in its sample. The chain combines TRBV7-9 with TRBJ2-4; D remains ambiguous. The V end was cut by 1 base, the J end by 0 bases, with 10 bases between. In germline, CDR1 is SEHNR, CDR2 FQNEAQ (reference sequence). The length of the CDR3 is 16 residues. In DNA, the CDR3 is TGTGCCAGCAGCTTAGTGGAGATACTAGCCAAAAACATTCAGTACTTC. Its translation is CASSLVEILAKNIQYF.

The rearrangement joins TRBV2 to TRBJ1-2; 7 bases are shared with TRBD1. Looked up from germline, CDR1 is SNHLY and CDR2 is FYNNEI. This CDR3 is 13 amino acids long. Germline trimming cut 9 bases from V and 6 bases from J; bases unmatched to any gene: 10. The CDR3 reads CASTEDREDGYTF. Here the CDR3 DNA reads TGTGCCAGTACTGAAGACAGGGAAGATGGCTACACCTTC.

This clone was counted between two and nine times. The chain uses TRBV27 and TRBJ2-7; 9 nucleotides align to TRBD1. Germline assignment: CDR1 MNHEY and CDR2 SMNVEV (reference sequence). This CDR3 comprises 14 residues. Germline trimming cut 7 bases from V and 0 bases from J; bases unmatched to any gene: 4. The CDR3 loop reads CASTRTGASYEQYF. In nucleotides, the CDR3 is TGTGCCAGCACTCGGACAGGGGCCTCCTACGAGCAGTACTTC.

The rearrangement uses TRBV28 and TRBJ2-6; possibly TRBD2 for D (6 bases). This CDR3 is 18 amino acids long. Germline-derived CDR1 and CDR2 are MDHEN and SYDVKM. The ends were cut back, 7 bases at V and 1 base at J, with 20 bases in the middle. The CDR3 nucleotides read TGTGCCAGCACCCTCTACAGGCCGCGGGGATCTGGGGCCAACGTCCTGACTTTC. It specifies CASTLYRPRGSGANVLTF.

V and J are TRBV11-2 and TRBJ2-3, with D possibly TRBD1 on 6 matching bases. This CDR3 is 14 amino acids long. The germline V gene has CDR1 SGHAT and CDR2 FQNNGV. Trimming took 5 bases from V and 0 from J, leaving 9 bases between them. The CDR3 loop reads CASSRGGSTDTQYF. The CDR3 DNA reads TGTGCCAGCAGCCGAGGGGGAAGCACAGATACGCAGTATTTT.

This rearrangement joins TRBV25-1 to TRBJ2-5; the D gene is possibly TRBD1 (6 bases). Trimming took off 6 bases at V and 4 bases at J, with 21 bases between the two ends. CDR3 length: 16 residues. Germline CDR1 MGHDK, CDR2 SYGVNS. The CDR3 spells CASRQGWGLIGETQYF. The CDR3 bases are TGTGCCAGCAGACAGGGTTGGGGATTGATTGGAGAGACCCAGTACTTC.

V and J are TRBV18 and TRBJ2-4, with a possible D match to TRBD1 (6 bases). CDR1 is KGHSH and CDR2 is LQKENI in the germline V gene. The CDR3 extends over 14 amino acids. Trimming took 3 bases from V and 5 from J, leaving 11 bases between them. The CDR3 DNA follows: TGTGCCAGCTCACCGCGACAGGCTGAAAACATTCAGTACTTC. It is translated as CASSPRQAENIQYF.

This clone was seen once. CDR3 region: CASSIAEGGEQYF. The CDR3 region has the DNA TGTGCCAGTAGTATAGCGGAGGGAGGCGAGCAGTACTTC. The chain recombines TRBV19 with TRBJ2-7; tentatively, D is TRBD2 (6 bases). Germline CDR1 LNHDA, CDR2 SQIVND (reference sequence). V shed 1 base and J shed 6 bases, with 10 bases lying between them. The CDR3 is made up of 13 amino acids.

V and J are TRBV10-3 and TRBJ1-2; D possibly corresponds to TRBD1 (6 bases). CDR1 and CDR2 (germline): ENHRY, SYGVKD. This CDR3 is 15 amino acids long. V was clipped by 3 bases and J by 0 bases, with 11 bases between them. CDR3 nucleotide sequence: TGTGCCATCAGTGATCGACAGGCTCCTAACTATGGCTACACCTTC. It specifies CAISDRQAPNYGYTF.